Presented here are 22 T cell receptor beta chains from one specimen sequenced in a study of cytomegalovirus exposure and HLA in healthy donors. The PCR employed 60 Vbeta primers together with 13 Jbeta primers. The method was immunoSEQ multiplex PCR; TCRdb's version includes in-frame clones alone and lacks a portion of them. The sample shows 100,000 to 150,000 clones, 75% to 80% of them seen only once. The specimen sequenced was PBMCs. These receptors came from a man between 40 and 49 years old in good health and CMV-seronegative.

V and J are TRBV9 and TRBJ1-6; 9 bases match TRBD1. The CDR3 contains 15 residues. Germline V gene data show CDR1 as SGDLS and CDR2 as YYNGEE. Trimming cost V 0 bases and J 7 bases; bases outside gene matches: 2. CDR3 sequence: CASSVDGTGNSPLHF. The CDR3 nucleotides are TGTGCCAGCAGCGTAGACGGGACAGGGAATTCACCCCTCCACTTT.

This clone has a handful of counts. This chain joins TRBV5-4 and TRBJ2-5, with no clear D. V lost 0 bases and J 9 bases, leaving 6 bases between the germline ends. Germline CDR1 reads SGHNT; CDR2 reads YYREEE (reference sequence). The CDR3 extends over 11 amino acids. The CDR3 spells CASSLDRAQYF. The DNA for the CDR3 is TGTGCCAGCAGCTTGGACCGGGCCCAGTACTTC.

Here the CDR3 reads CASSQALAYEQYF. The DNA for the CDR3 is TGTGCCAGCAGTCAGGCGCTGGCCTACGAGCAGTACTTC. V is TRBV2 and J is TRBJ2-7; D not certain. The germline V gene has CDR1 SNHLY and CDR2 FYNNEI. Trimming left V 5 bases short and J 2 bases short, with 10 bases between. CDR3 length: 13 amino acids.

The chain combines TRBV29-1 with TRBJ1-1; possibly TRBD1 for D (5 bases). There are 14 residues in the CDR3. V lost 6 bases to trimming and J lost 9 bases, with 23 bases between them. The germline gives CDR1 SQVTM, CDR2 ANQGSEA. DNA for the CDR3: TGCAGCGTCCCAGCGGGGACGGCGACGAGAAAAGCTTTCTTT. This encodes CSVPAGTATRKAFF.

This clone was counted between two and nine times. V usage is TRBV6-5 and J usage is TRBJ2-3, with D perhaps TRBD1 (5 bases). CDR3 length: 13 amino acids. Per the germline V gene, CDR1 is MNHEY and CDR2 is SVGAGI. Trimming took 8 bases from V and 3 from J, leaving 12 bases between them. In DNA form, the CDR3 reads TGTGCCAGCCAATCAGGGCAGACAGATACGCAGTATTTT. This encodes CASQSGQTDTQYF.

V is TRBV5-1 and J is TRBJ2-5; weak D call: TRBD2 (5 bases). The V and J ends lost 4 bases and 1 base respectively, with 14 bases between them. The CDR3 has 15 residues. Per germline, CDR1 SGHRS and CDR2 YFSETQ. The CDR3 DNA is TGCGCCAGCAGCGAGGGCGTTAGACGCCAAGAGACCCAGTACTTC. This codes for CASSEGVRRQETQYF.

The chain carries TRBV5-6 and TRBJ2-2; 7 bases align to TRBD1. CDR1 and CDR2 from the germline V gene are SGHDT and YYEEEE. The J segment lost 7 bases and the V segment lost 5 bases, leaving 5 bases of the junction unmatched. The CDR3 runs 13 residues. The CDR3 is CASSRQGLGELFF. CDR3 DNA: TGTGCCAGCAGTAGACAGGGTCTCGGGGAGCTGTTTTTT.

The rearrangement joins TRBV28 to TRBJ2-7, with a weak D call TRBD2 (7 bases). The germline V gene encodes CDR1 MDHEN and CDR2 SYDVKM. V was shortened by 2 bases and J by 3 bases, with 23 bases between the two germline ends. This CDR3 contains 18 residues. CDR3 protein: CASSLLVLTGGGGYEQYF. CDR3 nucleotides: TGTGCCAGCAGTTTACTCGTGCTTACGGGGGGCGGGGGCTACGAGCAGTACTTC.

This CDR3 is CASSRGEDDRNIQYF. The CDR3, as DNA: TGTGCCAGCAGCCGAGGGGAGGATGATCGGAACATTCAGTACTTC. The rearrangement joins TRBV7-9 to TRBJ2-4; tentative D call: TRBD2 (6 bases). CDR1 SEHNR and CDR2 FQNEAQ come from the germline V gene (reference sequence). The CDR3 length is 15 residues. Trimming pared 5 bases from V and 7 bases from J, leaving 18 bases between.

This clone was counted a single time. This chain links TRBV7-2 with TRBJ1-6; D might be TRBD1 (5 bases). In germline, CDR1 is SGHTA, CDR2 FQGNSA. This CDR3 comprises 12 residues. The V and J ends lost 5 bases and 12 bases respectively, with 11 bases between them. CDR3 in DNA: TGTGCCAGCAGCCTCTCAGGGTTACCCCTCCACTTT. Translated: CASSLSGLPLHF.

This chain joins TRBV5-6 and TRBJ2-7; D gene ambiguous. Trimming took 1 base from V and 5 from J, leaving 10 bases between them. Germline V lookup: CDR1 SGHDT, CDR2 YYEEEE. The CDR3 contains 13 residues. In DNA form, the CDR3 reads TGTGCCAGCAGCTTGCCCCCACGGGACGAGCAGTACTTC. Translation: CASSLPPRDEQYF.

The chain couples TRBV19 to TRBJ1-5, with 7 bases fitting TRBD1. This CDR3 spans 13 amino acids. The junction had 9 bases not matched to a gene; V was cut back by 10 bases and J by 6 bases. CDR1 is LNHDA, CDR2 SQIVND, per germline (reference sequence). In DNA form, the CDR3 reads TGTGCCACTAACGGACAGGTAGGTCAGCCCCAGCATTTT. Amino acids: CATNGQVGQPQHF.

The rearrangement links TRBV11-1 to TRBJ2-1; no definite D call. The CDR3 contains 13 residues. Trimming left V 1 base short and J 5 bases short, with 6 bases between. Per germline, CDR1 SGHAT and CDR2 FQDESV (reference sequence). The CDR3 loop reads CASSLGGDNEQFF. The DNA of the CDR3 is TGTGCCAGCAGCTTAGGAGGCGACAATGAGCAGTTCTTC.

This chain uses TRBV6-5 with TRBJ1-6; TRBD1 agrees at 7 bases. CDR3 length: 14 amino acids. CDR1 and CDR2 (germline): MNHEY, SVGAGI. The junction had 8 bases not matched to a gene; V was cut back by 9 bases and J by 6 bases. The CDR3 DNA is TGTGCCAGTCGTACCGGACAGGCTAATTCACCCCTCCACTTT. Its translation is CASRTGQANSPLHF.

The chain links TRBV5-8 to TRBJ2-3, with D unresolved. The V end was cut by 0 bases, the J end by 7 bases, with 9 bases between. Germline-derived CDR1 and CDR2 are SGHTS and YDEGEE. The length of the CDR3 is 13 residues. The chain's CDR3 is CASSLAGRNTQYF. The CDR3 DNA sequence: TGTGCCAGCAGCTTGGCAGGCCGTAATACGCAGTATTTT.

This sequence joins TRBV19 and TRBJ1-6; D remains ambiguous. CDR1 and CDR2 (germline): LNHDA, SQIVND (reference sequence). V was trimmed by 5 bases and J by 7 bases, leaving 12 bases between them. The CDR3 sequence is 14 residues long. The CDR3 DNA follows: TGTGCCAGTAGTGCCGGGATATCGAATTCACCCCTCCACTTT. This translates into CASSAGISNSPLHF.

The V gene is TRBV4-3, the J gene TRBJ2-1, with 7 bases that match TRBD1. The V gene's germline CDR1 is LGHNA and CDR2 YSLEER. The CDR3 has 16 amino acids. Trimming removed 0 bases from V and 4 bases from J; junction bases left unmatched: 6. In DNA form, the CDR3 reads TGCGCCAGCAGCCAAGATTGGCGACAGGGTTACAATGAGCAGTTCTTC. It specifies CASSQDWRQGYNEQFF.

This clone was counted a single time. The rearrangement joins TRBV28 to TRBJ1-2; maybe TRBD1 (5 bases). V gave up 3 bases and J gave up 5 bases, with 13 bases separating them. The germline V gene encodes CDR1 MDHEN and CDR2 SYDVKM. This CDR3 spans 14 amino acids. CDR3 loop: CASSFSTGFYGYTF. Here the CDR3 DNA reads TGTGCCAGCAGTTTTTCAACAGGCTTTTATGGCTACACCTTC.

V and J are TRBV19 and TRBJ2-7; TRBD2 matches at 13 bases. With V trimmed by 5 bases and J by 1 base, 2 bases remained unmatched. The CDR3 runs 15 residues. In germline, CDR1 is LNHDA, CDR2 SQIVND (reference sequence). The CDR3 region is CASSQLAGGSYEQYF. In DNA form, the CDR3 reads TGTGCCAGTAGTCAACTAGCGGGGGGGTCCTACGAGCAGTACTTC.

This chain connects TRBV2 to TRBJ2-5; D unclear. The germline CDR1 and CDR2 sequences are SNHLY and FYNNEI. The CDR3 is 12 residues long. Trimming cost V 4 bases and J 11 bases, with 14 bases left between them. The CDR3 bases are TGTGCCAGCAGTGTTCTGAGGAACGATCAGTACTTC. Protein: CASSVLRNDQYF.

The chain links TRBV9 to TRBJ1-3, with TRBD1 matching over 7 bases. Losses at the gene ends were 4 bases for V and 4 bases for J; bases not matched to a gene: 8. The CDR3 loop spans 15 amino acids. Germline CDR1 SGDLS, CDR2 YYNGEE. The CDR3 protein is CASSPPQGIGNTIYF. As DNA, the CDR3 is TGTGCCAGCAGCCCCCCACAGGGGATCGGAAACACCATATATTTT.

The chain recombines TRBV25-1 with TRBJ2-7; possible D gene TRBD2, 7 bases. Trimming left V 8 bases short and J 0 bases short, with 11 bases between. Germline CDR1 is MGHDK and CDR2 is SYGVNS. The CDR3 extends over 13 amino acids. DNA of the CDR3: TGTGCCAGCGGGGGGGCAGTCTCCTACGAGCAGTACTTC. Its translation: CASGGAVSYEQYF.